Each of the 28 T cell receptor beta chains below was sequenced from the same sample in a study of cytomegalovirus exposure and HLA in healthy donors. PCR used 60 Vbeta primers and 13 Jbeta primers. Clones were sequenced by immunoSEQ multiplex PCR, and TCRdb holds only the in-frame ones, with some missing. The data contain over 200,000 clones, about 78% of them singletons. Sequenced sample: PBMCs. The source is a male donor in good health and CMV-seronegative.

This chain uses TRBV28 with TRBJ2-7, with 11 bases identical to TRBD2. This CDR3 contains 15 residues. CDR1 and CDR2 from the germline V gene are MDHEN and SYDVKM. V trimming: 5 bases; J trimming: 4 bases; junction bases outside the gene matches: 7. Here the CDR3 DNA reads TGTGCCAGCAGTCAAACTAGCGGGAGCTGGTACGAGCAGTACTTC. Its translation is CASSQTSGSWYEQYF.

In its sample, this clone was seen a few times. This rearrangement joins TRBV6-6 to TRBJ2-7, with 8 bases aligning to TRBD2. The CDR3 sequence is 15 residues long. Trimming at V came to 6 bases and at J to 4 bases, leaving 11 bases not matched to a gene. Germline CDR1 is MNHNY and CDR2 is SVGAGI (reference sequence). CDR3 sequence reads: CASSPVVAGMYEQYF. The CDR3 nucleotides are TGTGCCAGCAGCCCCGTGGTAGCGGGAATGTACGAGCAGTACTTC.

This clone showed up just once. Other DNA sequences in the same sample also yield this CDR3. The CDR3 DNA reads TGCGCCAGCAGCCAAGATGCTAGCTCCTACGAGCAGTACTTC. Translating gives CASSQDASSYEQYF. V gene TRBV4-1 combines with J gene TRBJ2-7; D uncertain. This CDR3 comprises 14 residues. V was cut by 0 bases and J by 0 bases, with 6 bases left in between. Germline lookup yields CDR1 MGHRA and CDR2 YSYEKL.

The table lists this clone with a few counts. The chain couples TRBV6-1 to TRBJ1-1; D possibly corresponds to TRBD1 (6 bases). The V gene's germline CDR1 is MNHNS and CDR2 SASEGT. The CDR3 sequence is 14 residues long. With 8 bases removed from V and 0 bases from J, the gap between germline ends came to 13 bases. For the CDR3, the DNA is TGTGCCAGCGCGCAGGGGAATATGAACACTGAAGCTTTCTTT. Translation gives CASAQGNMNTEAFF.

V gene TRBV7-3 combines with J gene TRBJ1-1; D might be TRBD1 (5 bases). The germline gives CDR1 SGHTA, CDR2 FQGTGA. This CDR3 spans 14 amino acids. Deletions cut 10 bases from V and 3 bases from J, with 18 bases between. The CDR3 sequence is CATVGGGDDTEAFF. CDR3 DNA: TGTGCCACCGTTGGGGGGGGTGATGACACTGAAGCTTTCTTT.

The chain carries TRBV7-2 and TRBJ2-4; no clear D gene. V was shortened by 5 bases and J by 0 bases, with 17 bases between the two germline ends. The V gene's germline CDR1 is SGHTA and CDR2 FQGNSA. The CDR3 sequence is 17 residues long. The CDR3 DNA sequence: TGTGCCAGCAGCCCCCGGCCCTTACGACTAGCCAAAAACATTCAGTACTTC. Translated: CASSPRPLRLAKNIQYF.

This clone was detected once. V gene TRBV2 combines with J gene TRBJ1-6; 7 bases line up with TRBD1. The CDR3 runs 16 residues. V lost 7 bases and J lost 7; bases outside the gene matches: 13. Looked up from germline, CDR1 is SNHLY and CDR2 is FYNNEI. The CDR3 DNA sequence: TGTGCCAGCAAGTCCACTCGACAGGGATCGAATTCACCCCTCCACTTT. Translation: CASKSTRQGSNSPLHF. Complete variable domain (other parts from reference TRBV2 and TRBJ1-6): EPEVTQTPSHQVTQMGQEVILRCVPISNHLYFYWYRQILGQKVEFLVSFYNNEISEKSEIFDDQFSVERPDGSNFTLKIRSTKLEDSAMYFCASKSTRQGSNSPLHFGNGTRLTVT.

The chain uses TRBV10-3 and TRBJ2-1; 10 bases align to TRBD2. V gave up 2 bases and J gave up 9 bases; unmatched junction bases: 16. The CDR3 loop spans 18 amino acids. In germline, CDR1 is ENHRY, CDR2 SYGVKD. The CDR3 nucleotides are TGTGCCATCAGTGAGCCGGGGGGGCAGCGGGAGGGCCAGAGTGAGCAGTTCTTC. Translating it yields CAISEPGGQREGQSEQFF.

The chain couples TRBV6-5 to TRBJ2-5, with D tentatively TRBD1 (5 bases). The CDR3 is made up of 14 amino acids. The germline V gene encodes CDR1 MNHEY and CDR2 SVGAGI. V lost 2 bases and J 7 bases, leaving 14 bases between the germline ends. The CDR3 DNA follows: TGTGCCAGCAGTTACGAAGGACCAGACAGGACCCAGTACTTC. Its translation: CASSYEGPDRTQYF.

V is TRBV13 and J is TRBJ2-3, with unresolved D. The CDR3 length is 14 residues. The V end was cut by 4 bases, the J end by 2 bases, with 10 bases between. Germline assignment: CDR1 PRHDT and CDR2 FYEKMQ (reference sequence). CDR3 sequence: CASSSSSITDTQYF. CDR3 bases: TGTGCCAGCAGCTCTAGTTCTATCACAGATACGCAGTATTTT.

The V gene is TRBV7-2, the J gene TRBJ2-7; 8 bases are a match to TRBD2. V was pared by 4 bases and J by 9 bases, with 11 bases of the junction left unmatched. The length of the CDR3 is 14 residues. Germline V lookup: CDR1 SGHTA, CDR2 FQGNSA. The CDR3 DNA sequence: TGTGCCAGCAGCTGGGACGGGGGGGTGGGGGCGCAGTACTTC. Residues: CASSWDGGVGAQYF.

The chain links TRBV6-5 to TRBJ2-3; the match to TRBD1 covers 7 bases. Germline CDR1 is MNHEY and CDR2 is SVGAGI. The CDR3 runs to 15 residues. V lost 3 bases, J lost 1 base, and 4 bases stayed unmatched. Here the CDR3 DNA reads TGTGCCAGCAGTTATGGGACAGCCCGCACAGATACGCAGTATTTT. Translating it yields CASSYGTARTDTQYF.

CDR3 sequence (DNA): TGTGCCAGCAGTTTTCAGCAGGGTTATGGGTACGAGCAGTACTTC. Its protein is CASSFQQGYGYEQYF. V usage is TRBV27 and J usage is TRBJ2-7; D is possibly TRBD1 (5 bases). The V end was cut by 3 bases, the J end by 4 bases, with 16 bases between. This CDR3 has 15 amino acids. The germline CDR1 and CDR2 sequences are MNHEY and SMNVEV (reference sequence).

This sequence joins TRBV10-3 and TRBJ2-1; a weak D match, TRBD1 (6 bases). Germline V gives CDR1 ENHRY, CDR2 SYGVKD. This CDR3 spans 14 amino acids. V gave up 3 bases and J gave up 7 bases, with 13 bases separating them. The DNA for the CDR3 is TGTGCCATCAGTGACCTGACCAGGGGTAATGAGCAGTTCTTC. Its translation is CAISDLTRGNEQFF.

The genes are TRBV2 and TRBJ1-2; TRBD1 aligns across 7 bases. Germline CDR1 and CDR2: SNHLY and FYNNEI. CDR3 length: 15 residues. V dropped 6 bases and J dropped 5; count of bases not matched to a gene: 12. Written as DNA, the CDR3 is TGTGCCAGCAGGGACCAAACAGGGGAAGGGTATGGCTACACCTTC. Translated, it gives CASRDQTGEGYGYTF.

The rearrangement joins TRBV9 to TRBJ2-5, with D perhaps TRBD1 (6 bases). The germline V gene has CDR1 SGDLS and CDR2 YYNGEE. Trimming left V 2 bases short and J 1 base short, with 9 bases between. The CDR3 consists of 14 residues. CDR3: CASSVGTLQETQYF. The CDR3 bases are TGTGCCAGCAGCGTGGGGACACTCCAAGAGACCCAGTACTTC.

This clone was counted between two and nine times. This chain links TRBV6-1 with TRBJ1-5, with a weak D call TRBD1 (6 bases). Germline CDR1 MNHNS, CDR2 SASEGT. The CDR3 is made up of 13 amino acids. With 4 bases removed from V and 4 bases from J, the gap between germline ends came to 8 bases. DNA of the CDR3: TGTGCCAGCAGTGGACAGGATAATCAGCCCCAGCATTTT. This sequence encodes CASSGQDNQPQHF.

In nucleotides, the CDR3 is TGCGCCAGCAATCTAGCGGGAGGCCAGGAGACCCAGTACTTC. It encodes CASNLAGGQETQYF. The chain links TRBV5-1 to TRBJ2-5; TRBD2 matches at 11 bases. With V trimmed by 6 bases and J by 5 bases, 6 bases remained unmatched. Germline values: CDR1 SGHRS, CDR2 YFSETQ. The CDR3 has 14 residues.

The genes are TRBV6-1 and TRBJ2-2; TRBD1 is a possible D gene (5 bases). CDR3 size: 15 residues. The V and J ends lost 4 bases and 6 bases respectively, with 15 bases between them. The germline V gene has CDR1 MNHNS and CDR2 SASEGT. The CDR3 DNA reads TGTGCCAGCAGTGGGTCCAGGGTATTCCCCGGGGAGCTGTTTTTT. Encoded protein: CASSGSRVFPGELFF.

This chain joins TRBV5-4 and TRBJ2-3, with D possibly matching TRBD2 (5 bases). The V and J ends lost 1 base and 2 bases respectively, with 11 bases between them. CDR3 length equals 15 residues. Per the germline V gene, CDR1 is SGHNT and CDR2 is YYREEE (reference sequence). As DNA, the CDR3 is TGTGCCAGCAGCTTGTTCCCGGGAATCACAGATACGCAGTATTTT. It is translated as CASSLFPGITDTQYF.

This sequence joins TRBV6-5 and TRBJ2-5, with D perhaps TRBD1 (6 bases). The J call may be in error: the DNA end matches TRBJ2-7 better. This CDR3 contains 14 residues. Germline V gene sequence: CDR1 MNHEY, CDR2 SVGAGI. CDR3: CASSYWGQGDEQYF. CDR3 bases: TGTGCCAGCAGTTACTGGGGGCAGGGCGACGAGCAGTACTTC.

This chain joins TRBV29-1 and TRBJ2-5, with 8 bases fitting TRBD2. CDR3 length equals 13 residues. CDR1 is SQVTM and CDR2 is ANQGSEA in the germline V gene. V lost 6 bases, J lost 3 bases, and 6 bases stayed unmatched. In DNA, the CDR3 is TGCAGCGTCCCAACGACTAGCGAAGAGACCCAGTACTTC. Translation gives CSVPTTSEETQYF.

This sequence joins TRBV9 and TRBJ2-3; 8 nucleotides line up with TRBD2. Germline loops: CDR1 SGDLS, CDR2 YYNGEE. V lost 0 bases, J lost 4 bases, and 4 bases stayed unmatched. This CDR3 is 15 amino acids long. CDR3 sequence: CASSVETGGADTQYF. CDR3 nucleotides: TGTGCCAGCAGCGTAGAAACGGGAGGGGCAGATACGCAGTATTTT.

The chain combines TRBV19 with TRBJ1-2, with a weak D call TRBD1 (6 bases). Per the germline V gene, CDR1 is LNHDA and CDR2 is SQIVND (reference sequence). There are 17 residues in the CDR3. Trimming pared 0 bases from V and 2 bases from J, leaving 16 bases between. In nucleotides, the CDR3 is TGTGCCAGTAGTATAGATCTGGAAACAGGGCTGAACTATGGCTACACCTTC. Amino acids: CASSIDLETGLNYGYTF. Complete variable domain (other parts from reference TRBV19 and TRBJ1-2): DGGITQSPKYLFRKEGQNVTLSCEQNLNHDAMYWYRQDPGQGLRLIYYSQIVNDFQKGDIAEGYSVSREKKESFPLTVTSAQKNPTAFYLCASSIDLETGLNYGYTFGSGTRLTVV.

To note about this clone: The junction shows a germline mismatch at one end, possibly a read error. The V call is TRBV4-1, the J call TRBJ2-7; 9 bases fit TRBD2. Looked up from germline, CDR1 is MGHRA and CDR2 is YSYEKL. CDR3 length: 16 amino acids. CDR3 sequence reads: CASSQSASGASYEQYF. The DNA of the CDR3 is TGTGCCAGCAGCCAATCGGCTAGCGGGGCCTCCTACGAGCAGTACTTC.

This clone was detected only a few times. V usage is TRBV19 and J usage is TRBJ2-1; tentative D call: TRBD2 (6 bases). V was trimmed by 3 bases and J by 9 bases, leaving 18 bases between them. The CDR3 is 15 residues long. Germline V lookup: CDR1 LNHDA, CDR2 SQIVND (reference sequence). CDR3 DNA sequence: TGTGCCAGTAGTATTACCGCGCTTAGGGGAGGTGAGCAGTTCTTC. It yields the protein CASSITALRGGEQFF.

This chain links TRBV6-4 with TRBJ2-1; TRBD2 agrees at 9 bases. This CDR3 region has 21 residues. Losses at the gene ends were 2 bases for V and 5 bases for J; bases not matched to a gene: 22. Germline V gene lookup returns CDR1 MRHNA and CDR2 SNTAGT. As DNA, the CDR3 is TGTGCCAGCAGTGACAGTGGAGTAGCGGGAGTGGGAGTGTGGGGCCACAATGAGCAGTTCTTC. Translation: CASSDSGVAGVGVWGHNEQFF.

Details on this clone: Germline is not matched at one junction end, which may reflect a read error. The genes are TRBV7-9 and TRBJ1-2, with 9 bases that match TRBD1. The CDR3 is 14 residues long. Germline assignment: CDR1 SEHNR and CDR2 FQNEAQ (reference sequence). CDR3 in amino acids: CSSTQGQGNYGYTF. DNA of the CDR3: TGTTCCAGCACGCAGGGACAGGGAAACTATGGCTACACCTTC.